This T cell receptor (beta chain) was sequenced for a study of blood T cell repertoires in COVID-19. Across the whole study: Acute and convalescent COVID-19 samples came from the United States, Italy and Spain. T cells, B-cell-depleted T cells, or PBMCs provided the cDNA or gDNA that served as material.

Per the original data handling: The authors estimated nucleated cell counts from reference gene primer amplification. The method was immunoSEQ multiplex PCR; TCRdb's version includes in-frame clones alone and lacks a portion of them. V, J and clone size are those of that table, while D and trimming were read from the DNA. The data contain over 50,000 clones, around 87% of them singletons. V shed 7 bases, J shed 3 bases, and the junction held 11 bases outside the gene matches. The V gene's germline CDR1 is MDHEN and CDR2 SYDVKM. CDR3 size: 15 residues. The specimen sequenced was peripheral blood. The chain is built from TRBV28 and TRBJ2-7; 8 nucleotides match TRBD1. This TCR was recovered from a man aged 50 or older with active COVID-19. CDR3 amino acids: CASTTRTGLGYEQYF. For the CDR3, the DNA is TGTGCCAGCACCACAAGGACAGGGTTGGGCTACGAGCAGTACTTC.